The 32 T cell receptor beta chains given below trace back to one sample, sequenced in a study of shared clonotypes between healthy human individuals (dated by TCRdb to between 2020 and 2021). Library preparation was by the immunoSEQ multiplex PCR assay. This immuneACCESS table, as held by TCRdb, lists in-frame sequences with V and J called but not all clones. Of the missing ones, under half trace to an unresolved V gene in checked studies; the others have no known cause. In this sample the table shows about a million clones, about 72% of which occur a single time. The ten largest account for 0.89% of the sample. The sample was memory CD4+ T cells from PBMCs. The sample's cell subset or site, from its label and the paper: CD45RA-negative fraction. These receptor sequences come from a man aged 18 to 35 in good health. Some clones in this sample may be carry-over from other donors' samples.

J is TRBJ1-3 and V is TRBV7-8; D gene unclear. CDR3 length: 15 residues. V shed 5 bases and J shed 5 bases, with 16 bases lying between them. In germline, CDR1 is SGHVS, CDR2 FQNEAQ. The CDR3 spells CASSPRGRARNTIYF. CDR3 nucleotides: TGTGCCAGCAGCCCCCGCGGACGGGCCCGAAACACCATATATTTT.

The gene calls are TRBV11-1 and TRBJ2-1, with D perhaps matching TRBD2 (5 bases). V was cut by 5 bases and J by 10 bases, with 15 bases left in between. Germline V gives CDR1 SGHAT, CDR2 FQDESV (reference sequence). The CDR3 contains 13 residues. CDR3 residues: CASSPRQREEQFF. CDR3 nucleotide sequence: TGTGCCAGCAGCCCCCGGCAGAGGGAAGAGCAGTTCTTC.

This clone occurred once. The chain employs TRBV4-2 and TRBJ2-7, with 9 positions matching TRBD1. Germline V gene lookup returns CDR1 LGHNA and CDR2 YNFKEQ. The J segment lost 6 bases and the V segment lost 0 bases, leaving 15 bases of the junction unmatched. The CDR3 loop spans 18 amino acids. This CDR3 reads CASSQDQLLGTGMPEQYF. CDR3 coding DNA: TGTGCCAGCAGCCAAGATCAGTTACTAGGGACAGGGATGCCCGAGCAGTACTTC.

V usage is TRBV7-8 and J usage is TRBJ1-4, with 9 bases lining up with TRBD1. Germline CDR1 and CDR2: SGHVS and FQNEAQ. CDR3 length: 16 residues. V shed 5 bases and J 0 bases; nucleotides not matched to a gene: 4. The CDR3 DNA reads TGTGCCAGCAGCAAACAGGGGGCTGCAACTAATGAAAAACTGTTTTTT. It encodes CASSKQGAATNEKLFF.

This clone was found a few times. The J gene is TRBJ2-7, the V gene TRBV10-2; TRBD2 matches 8 bases. V lost 4 bases and J lost 6; bases outside the gene matches: 8. This CDR3 region has 14 residues. From germline, CDR1 is WSHSY and CDR2 SAAADI. The CDR3 loop reads CASSGGGRNGEQYF. As DNA, the CDR3 is TGCGCCAGCAGTGGCGGGGGGCGCAACGGCGAGCAGTACTTC.

The J gene is TRBJ2-1, the V gene TRBV6-6; 12 nucleotides line up with TRBD1. CDR1 MNHNY and CDR2 SVGAGI come from the germline V gene (reference sequence). The V and J ends lost 4 bases and 6 bases, in that order; junction bases with no gene match: 1. This CDR3 has 14 amino acids. As DNA, the CDR3 is TGTGCCAGCAGTTGGGACAGGGGGCTCAATGAGCAGTTCTTC. As protein: CASSWDRGLNEQFF.

The chain couples TRBV10-3 to TRBJ1-1, with 7 bases that match TRBD1. Per germline, CDR1 ENHRY and CDR2 SYGVKD. The CDR3 consists of 15 residues. The V and J ends lost 3 bases and 4 bases, in that order; junction bases with no gene match: 8. The CDR3 here is CAISDPGQRSTEAFF. The CDR3 region has the DNA TGTGCCATCAGTGACCCGGGACAGCGATCCACTGAAGCTTTCTTT.

This chain joins TRBV4-3 and TRBJ2-3; 12 nucleotides match TRBD2. The CDR3 spans 17 residues. CDR1 and CDR2 (germline): LGHNA, YSLEER. Trimming at V came to 0 bases and at J to 6 bases, leaving 7 bases not matched to a gene. The chain's CDR3 is CASSQDGLAGFDDTQYF. In DNA form, the CDR3 reads TGCGCCAGCAGCCAAGACGGACTAGCGGGATTCGATGATACGCAGTATTTT.

This clone occurred once. The chain recombines TRBV6-5 with TRBJ2-7; TRBD1 matches at 8 bases. Looked up from germline, CDR1 is MNHEY and CDR2 is SVGAGI. The length of the CDR3 is 15 residues. V lost 6 bases and J lost 2; bases outside the gene matches: 9. CDR3 in DNA: TGTGCCAGCAGCACACCTGGACAGGGCGCCTACGAGCAGTACTTC. Translated, it gives CASSTPGQGAYEQYF.

This chain connects TRBV11-2 to TRBJ1-2; D remains unclear. CDR3 length: 15 amino acids. Germline CDR1 and CDR2: SGHAT and FQNNGV. Trimming removed 1 base from V and 1 base from J, with 10 bases in between. The CDR3 nucleotides read TGTGCCAGCAGCTTAGGCAGCTCCCTTAACTATGGCTACACCTTC. Translated, it gives CASSLGSSLNYGYTF.

CDR3 amino acids: CASALSGNNNQPQHF. CDR3 in DNA: TGTGCTAGTGCCTTATCCGGGAACAACAATCAGCCCCAGCATTTT. The chain uses TRBV12-5 and TRBJ1-5; D unresolved. V was pared by 7 bases and J by 3 bases, with 16 bases between. The CDR3 has 15 residues. Germline CDR1 LGHNT, CDR2 FRNRAP.

This clone was detected ten times or more. The rearrangement uses TRBV2 and TRBJ2-5; 11 bases map to TRBD2. Germline CDR1 SNHLY, CDR2 FYNNEI. With 4 bases clipped from V and 5 bases from J, the junction kept 6 bases outside the gene matches. The CDR3 covers 15 residues. The CDR3 sequence is CASSATSGRRETQYF. CDR3 bases: TGTGCCAGCAGTGCCACTAGCGGGAGAAGGGAGACCCAGTACTTC.

This chain uses TRBV15 with TRBJ2-2; a weak D match, TRBD1 (5 bases). Trimming took 0 bases from V and 1 from J, leaving 9 bases between them. Germline-derived CDR1 and CDR2 are LNHNV and YYDKDF (reference sequence). The CDR3 runs to 16 residues. CDR3: CATSRDGAMNTGELFF. The CDR3 bases are TGTGCCACCAGCAGAGATGGGGCTATGAACACCGGGGAGCTGTTTTTT. Filled out from reference TRBV15 and TRBJ2-2, the complete variable domain reads DAMVIQNPRYQVTQFGKPVTLSCSQTLNHNVMYWYQQKSSQAPKLLFHYYDKDFNNEADTPDNFQSRRPNTSFCFLDIRSPGLGDTAMYLCATSRDGAMNTGELFFGEGSRLTVL.

This clone has just a few counts. This sequence joins TRBV11-2 and TRBJ2-2; the match to TRBD2 covers 14 bases. This CDR3 has 18 amino acids. J gave up 4 bases and V 3 bases, and 7 bases lay outside the gene matches. Germline lookup yields CDR1 SGHAT and CDR2 FQNNGV. In DNA form, the CDR3 reads TGTGCCAGCAGCTTCAGACTAGCGGGAGGGGAGGGCACCGGGGAGCTGTTTTTT. It is translated as CASSFRLAGGEGTGELFF.

A single count supports this clone. The V and J genes are TRBV29-1 and TRBJ2-1; 8 nucleotides align to TRBD2. The CDR3 has 13 amino acids. Germline CDR1 is SQVTM and CDR2 is ANQGSEA. The V segment lost 4 bases and the J segment 9 bases; nucleotides outside the gene matches: 8. The CDR3: CSVAGRASGEQFF. Written as DNA, the CDR3 is TGCAGCGTTGCCGGGAGGGCGTCGGGTGAGCAGTTCTTC.

The J gene is TRBJ2-1, the V gene TRBV18; D is unresolved. Deletions cut 4 bases from V and 4 bases from J, with 11 bases between. CDR1 is KGHSH and CDR2 is LQKENI in the germline V gene. CDR3 length: 14 residues. The CDR3 nucleotides read TGTGCCAGCTCACTGTCCAACTCATACAATGAGCAGTTCTTC. As protein: CASSLSNSYNEQFF.

The rearrangement uses TRBV14 and TRBJ1-2, with D unclear. CDR1 SGHDN and CDR2 FVKESK come from the germline V gene. V lost 1 base to trimming and J lost 7 bases, with 13 bases between them. The CDR3 is 14 amino acids. The CDR3 here is CASSQVPAVGGYTF. The CDR3 DNA is TGTGCCAGCAGCCAAGTACCCGCCGTTGGTGGCTACACCTTC.

V is TRBV7-9 and J is TRBJ2-1; 10 nucleotides line up with TRBD1. The CDR3 contains 14 residues. Losses at the gene ends were 2 bases for V and 12 bases for J; bases not matched to a gene: 7. Germline V gene sequence: CDR1 SEHNR, CDR2 FQNEAQ (reference sequence). The CDR3 bases are TGTGCCAGCAGCTTACGGGACAGGGGAATGTGGCAGTTCTTC. Translating it yields CASSLRDRGMWQFF.

The V call is TRBV9, the J call TRBJ2-2; 13 bases line up with TRBD2. The CDR3 loop spans 18 amino acids. V lost 3 bases and J lost 5; bases outside the gene matches: 10. The germline V gene encodes CDR1 SGDLS and CDR2 YYNGEE. The CDR3 protein is CASSAELAGGPFTGELFF. The DNA for the CDR3 is TGTGCCAGCAGCGCGGAACTAGCGGGAGGGCCATTTACCGGGGAGCTGTTTTTT.

V and J are TRBV11-1 and TRBJ2-2; D tentatively reads TRBD1 or TRBD2 (6 bases each). V gave up 5 bases and J gave up 5 bases, with 21 bases separating them. Germline V gene lookup returns CDR1 SGHAT and CDR2 FQDESV (reference sequence). The CDR3 spans 17 residues. The CDR3 sequence is CASSPRGIRGYTGELFF. The CDR3 nucleotides are TGTGCCAGCAGCCCACGCGGGATCAGGGGCTATACCGGGGAGCTGTTTTTT.

The chain is built from TRBV7-2 and TRBJ1-1; TRBD1 matches at 12 bases. The V gene's germline CDR1 is SGHTA and CDR2 FQGNSA. V shed 5 bases and J 6 bases; nucleotides not matched to a gene: 10. The CDR3 extends over 16 amino acids. The CDR3 region is CASSKGTGGAPAEAFF. The CDR3 DNA reads as TGTGCCAGCAGCAAGGGGACAGGGGGCGCCCCAGCTGAAGCTTTCTTT.

This clone appeared a single time. One end of the junction does not line up with germline, which may come from a read error. This chain connects TRBV30 to TRBJ2-3; 8 nucleotides agree with TRBD1. The CDR3 spans 16 residues. From germline, CDR1 is GTSNPN and CDR2 SVGIG (reference sequence). The CDR3 is CAWSEDREGTTDTRYF. The CDR3 DNA reads as TGTGCCTGGAGTGAGGACAGGGAAGGTACCACAGATACGCGGTATTTT.

Comment on this clone: Other DNA sequences in the same sample also yield this CDR3. This chain joins TRBV5-1 and TRBJ2-2, with TRBD2 identical over 7 bases. Germline V gene data show CDR1 as SGHRS and CDR2 as YFSETQ. J was trimmed by 3 bases and V by 2 bases; bases with no gene match: 1. This CDR3 comprises 14 residues. This chain's CDR3 is CASSLGLDTGELFF. The CDR3 coding sequence is TGCGCCAGCAGCTTAGGACTAGACACCGGGGAGCTGTTTTTT.

This clone has a handful of counts. The J gene is TRBJ2-1, the V gene TRBV5-8, with 8 bases aligning to TRBD2. Looked up from germline, CDR1 is SGHTS and CDR2 is YDEGEE. The CDR3 extends over 14 amino acids. V lost 0 bases to trimming and J lost 7 bases; unmatched junction nucleotides: 3. The chain's CDR3 is CASSLAGTRNEQFF. The CDR3 DNA reads TGTGCCAGCAGCTTGGCAGGGACTAGGAATGAGCAGTTCTTC.

This chain connects TRBV5-6 to TRBJ1-2; unclear D gene. Germline V gene data show CDR1 as SGHDT and CDR2 as YYEEEE. V gave up 3 bases and J gave up 8 bases, with 14 bases separating them. CDR3 size: 13 residues. Here the CDR3 DNA reads TGTGCCAGCAGCTCCGGTTCGCAGTTGGGCTACACCTTC. It encodes CASSSGSQLGYTF.

The chain carries TRBV7-8 and TRBJ2-3, with unresolved D. Germline V gene lookup returns CDR1 SGHVS and CDR2 FQNEAQ. V was cut by 3 bases and J by 2 bases, with 12 bases left in between. The length of the CDR3 is 15 residues. CDR3 coding DNA: TGTGCCAGCAGCTTTGGGTATCACACCACAGATACGCAGTATTTT. Its protein product is CASSFGYHTTDTQYF.

Of note for this clone: Other DNA sequences of this sample code for an identical CDR3. CDR3 protein: CASSQVGYGYTF. The CDR3 bases are TGTGCCAGCAGCCAAGTGGGCTATGGCTACACCTTC. V gene TRBV14 combines with J gene TRBJ1-2; D remains unclear. This CDR3 contains 12 residues. Looked up from germline, CDR1 is SGHDN and CDR2 is FVKESK. V shed 1 base and J shed 4 bases, with 4 bases lying between them.

The chain is built from TRBV7-2 and TRBJ1-1, with TRBD1 as a possible D gene (5 bases). The CDR3 covers 15 residues. V dropped 6 bases and J dropped 0 bases, with 14 bases sitting between them. Germline V gene sequence: CDR1 SGHTA, CDR2 FQGNSA. CDR3 coding DNA: TGTGCCAGCAGACCTATCACGACAGTGAACACTGAAGCTTTCTTT. Translation: CASRPITTVNTEAFF.

The J gene is TRBJ1-1, the V gene TRBV5-6; perhaps TRBD1 as D (5 bases). The length of the CDR3 is 14 residues. Trimming pared 5 bases from V and 8 bases from J, leaving 19 bases between. The germline gives CDR1 SGHDT, CDR2 YYEEEE. In DNA, the CDR3 is TGTGCCAGCAGTCGCGGGGCGGGGGACGGCGAAGCTTTCTTT. Protein product: CASSRGAGDGEAFF.

Notes on this clone: No conserved phenylalanine or tryptophan is present at the end of the CDR3, so a read error is the likely explanation. This chain joins TRBV4-2 and TRBJ2-7; D gene uncertain. The CDR3 extends over 16 amino acids. Germline CDR1 LGHNA, CDR2 YNFKEQ. Trimming took 0 bases from V and 1 from J, leaving 13 bases between them. CDR3 in DNA: TGTGCCAGCAGCCAAGACCGCACGACACTTTCCTACGAGCAGTACTCC. It encodes CASSQDRTTLSYEQYS.

The V gene is TRBV30, the J gene TRBJ2-5, with a possible D match to TRBD2 (6 bases). The CDR3 consists of 11 residues. The V end lost 5 bases, the J end lost 5 bases, and 9 bases lay between the germline ends. Per germline, CDR1 GTSNPN and CDR2 SVGIG (reference sequence). The CDR3 DNA follows: TGTGCCTGGGGGGCGGGGGAGACCCAGTACTTC. Translating gives CAWGAGETQYF.

V is TRBV14 and J is TRBJ2-7, with TRBD1 matching 8 bases. Unmatched junction bases numbered 5, after V lost 1 base and J lost 3 bases. The V gene's germline CDR1 is SGHDN and CDR2 FVKESK. This CDR3 comprises 15 residues. The CDR3 protein is CASSQGDRLDYEQYF. The DNA for the CDR3 is TGTGCCAGCAGCCAAGGGGACAGGTTAGACTACGAGCAGTACTTC.